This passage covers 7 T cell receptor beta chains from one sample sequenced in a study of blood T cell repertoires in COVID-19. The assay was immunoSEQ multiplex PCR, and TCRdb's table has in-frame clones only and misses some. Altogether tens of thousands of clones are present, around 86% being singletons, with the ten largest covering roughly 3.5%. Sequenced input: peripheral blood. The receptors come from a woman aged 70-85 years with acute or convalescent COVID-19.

For the CDR3, the DNA is TGTGCCAGCAGCTTAGGCTCGGGACTAGAAAGAGGAGGTCCTATAGATACGCAGTATTTT. Protein sequence: CASSLGSGLERGGPIDTQYF. This chain links TRBV7-8 with TRBJ2-3; 8 bases match TRBD2. J was trimmed by 5 bases and V by 1 base; bases with no gene match: 20. This CDR3 has 20 residues. Germline V CDR1 and CDR2: SGHVS, FQNEAQ.

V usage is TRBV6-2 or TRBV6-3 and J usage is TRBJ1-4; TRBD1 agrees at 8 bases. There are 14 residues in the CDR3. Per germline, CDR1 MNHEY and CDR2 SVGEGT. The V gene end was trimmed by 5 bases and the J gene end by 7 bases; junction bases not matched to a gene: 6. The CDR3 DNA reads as TGTGCCAGCAGTGGACAGGGTCGAGGTGAAAAACTGTTTTTT. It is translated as CASSGQGRGEKLFF.

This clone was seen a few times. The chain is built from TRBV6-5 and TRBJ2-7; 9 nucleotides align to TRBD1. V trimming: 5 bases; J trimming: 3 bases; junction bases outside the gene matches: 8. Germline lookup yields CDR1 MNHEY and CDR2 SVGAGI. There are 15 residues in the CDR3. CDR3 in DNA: TGTGCCAGCAGTAGAACCGGGACAGGGATCTACGAGCAGTACTTC. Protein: CASSRTGTGIYEQYF.

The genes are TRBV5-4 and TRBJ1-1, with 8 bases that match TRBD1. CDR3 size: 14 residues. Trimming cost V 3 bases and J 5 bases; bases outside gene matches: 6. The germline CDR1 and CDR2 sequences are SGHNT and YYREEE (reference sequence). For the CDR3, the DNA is TGTGCCAGCAGCTCAATAGACAGGGGAACTGAAGCTTTCTTT. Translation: CASSSIDRGTEAFF.

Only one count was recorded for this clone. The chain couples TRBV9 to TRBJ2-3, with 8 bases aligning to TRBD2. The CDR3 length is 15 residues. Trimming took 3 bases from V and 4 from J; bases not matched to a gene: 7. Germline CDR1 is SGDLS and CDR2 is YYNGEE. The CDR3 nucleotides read TGTGCCAGCAGCGCGGGACTAGTCAGCGCAGATACGCAGTATTTT. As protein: CASSAGLVSADTQYF.

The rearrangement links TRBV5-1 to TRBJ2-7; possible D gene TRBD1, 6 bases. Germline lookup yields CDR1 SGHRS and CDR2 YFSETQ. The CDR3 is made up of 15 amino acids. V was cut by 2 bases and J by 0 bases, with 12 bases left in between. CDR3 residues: CASSFWPGDSYEQYV. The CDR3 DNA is TGCGCCAGCAGCTTTTGGCCAGGGGACTCCTACGAGCAGTACGTC.

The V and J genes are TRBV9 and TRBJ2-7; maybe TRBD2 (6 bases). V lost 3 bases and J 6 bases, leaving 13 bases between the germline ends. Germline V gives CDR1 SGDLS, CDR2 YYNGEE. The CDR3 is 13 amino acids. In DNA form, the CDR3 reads TGTGCCAGCAGCGCCTATCCGGGACTCGAGCAGTACGTC. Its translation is CASSAYPGLEQYV.